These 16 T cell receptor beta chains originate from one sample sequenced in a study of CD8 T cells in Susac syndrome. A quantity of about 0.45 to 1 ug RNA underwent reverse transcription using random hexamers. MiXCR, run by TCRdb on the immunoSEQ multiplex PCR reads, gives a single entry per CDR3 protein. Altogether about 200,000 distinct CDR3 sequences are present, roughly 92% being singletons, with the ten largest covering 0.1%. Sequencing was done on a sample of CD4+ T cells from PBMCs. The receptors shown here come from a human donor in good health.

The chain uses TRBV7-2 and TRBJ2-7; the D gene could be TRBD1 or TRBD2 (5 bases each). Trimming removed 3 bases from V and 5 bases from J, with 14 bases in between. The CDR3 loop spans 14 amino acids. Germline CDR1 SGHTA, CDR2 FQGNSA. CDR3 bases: TGTGCCAGCAGCTTTCAAGGGGACGCACACGAGCAGTACTTC. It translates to CASSFQGDAHEQYF.

CDR3 DNA sequence: TGTGCCAGCAGCACAGGGACAGGTGCAAACATTCAGTACTTC. Protein sequence: CASSTGTGANIQYF. V gene TRBV11-2 combines with J gene TRBJ2-4; 8 bases line up with TRBD1. The V and J ends lost 5 bases and 6 bases, in that order; junction bases with no gene match: 6. This CDR3 has 14 amino acids. CDR1 is SGHAT and CDR2 is FQNNGV in the germline V gene.

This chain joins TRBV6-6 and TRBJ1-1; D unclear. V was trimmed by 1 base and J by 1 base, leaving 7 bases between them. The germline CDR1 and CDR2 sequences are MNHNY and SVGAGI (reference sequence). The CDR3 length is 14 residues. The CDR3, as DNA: TGTGCCAGCAGTTACTTAGCGGAGAACACTGAAGCTTTCTTT. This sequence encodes CASSYLAENTEAFF.

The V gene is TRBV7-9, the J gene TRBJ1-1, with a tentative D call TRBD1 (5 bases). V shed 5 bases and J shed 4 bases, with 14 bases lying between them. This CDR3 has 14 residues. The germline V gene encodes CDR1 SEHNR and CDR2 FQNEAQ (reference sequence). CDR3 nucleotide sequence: TGTGCCAGCAGCCCCGGGACGGTGGCCACTGAAGCTTTCTTT. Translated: CASSPGTVATEAFF.

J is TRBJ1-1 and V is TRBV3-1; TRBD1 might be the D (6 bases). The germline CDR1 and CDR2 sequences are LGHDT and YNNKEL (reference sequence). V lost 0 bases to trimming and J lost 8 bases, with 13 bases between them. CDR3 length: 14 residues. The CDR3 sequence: CASSQDLRRGEAFF. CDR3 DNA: TGTGCCAGCAGCCAAGATCTTAGGAGGGGGGAAGCTTTCTTT.

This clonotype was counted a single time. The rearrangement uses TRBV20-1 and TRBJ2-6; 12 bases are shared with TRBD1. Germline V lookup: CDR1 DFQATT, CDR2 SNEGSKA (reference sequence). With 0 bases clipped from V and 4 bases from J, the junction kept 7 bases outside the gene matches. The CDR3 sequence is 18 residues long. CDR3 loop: CSARDLGDRGLGANVLTF. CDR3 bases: TGCAGTGCTAGAGATCTCGGGGACAGGGGGCTCGGGGCCAACGTCCTGACTTTC.

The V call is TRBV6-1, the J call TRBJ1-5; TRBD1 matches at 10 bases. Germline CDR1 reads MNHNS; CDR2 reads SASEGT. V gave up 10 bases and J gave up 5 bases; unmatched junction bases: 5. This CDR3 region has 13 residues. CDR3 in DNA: TGTGCCACCCGGGGGACAGGGGATCAGCCCCAGCATTTT. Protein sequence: CATRGTGDQPQHF.

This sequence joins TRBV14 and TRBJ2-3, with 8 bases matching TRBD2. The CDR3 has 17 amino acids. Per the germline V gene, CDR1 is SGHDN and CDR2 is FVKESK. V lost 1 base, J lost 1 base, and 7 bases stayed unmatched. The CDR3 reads CASSQGRGGSRTDTQYF. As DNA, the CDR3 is TGTGCCAGCAGCCAAGGCCGCGGGGGGTCCCGCACAGATACGCAGTATTTT.

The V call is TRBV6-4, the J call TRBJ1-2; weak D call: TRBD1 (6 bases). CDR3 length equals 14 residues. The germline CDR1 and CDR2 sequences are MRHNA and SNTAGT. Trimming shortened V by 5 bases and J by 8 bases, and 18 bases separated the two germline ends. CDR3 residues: CASSQEGGVYGYTF. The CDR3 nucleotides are TGTGCCAGCAGTCAGGAGGGGGGTGTCTACGGCTACACCTTC.

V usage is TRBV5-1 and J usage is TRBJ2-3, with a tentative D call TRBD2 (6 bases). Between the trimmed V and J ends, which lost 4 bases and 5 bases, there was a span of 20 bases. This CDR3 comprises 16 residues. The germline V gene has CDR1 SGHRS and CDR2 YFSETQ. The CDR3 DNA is TGCGCCAGCAGCCCCTTGTGGGGGGTCTCAGGAGATACGCAGTATTTT. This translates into CASSPLWGVSGDTQYF.

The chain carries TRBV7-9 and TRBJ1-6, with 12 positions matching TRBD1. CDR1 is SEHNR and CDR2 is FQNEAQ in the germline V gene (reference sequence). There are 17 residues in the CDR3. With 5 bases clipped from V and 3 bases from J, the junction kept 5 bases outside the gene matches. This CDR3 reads CASSPGTGGDYNSPLHF. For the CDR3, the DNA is TGTGCCAGCAGCCCAGGGACAGGGGGCGACTATAATTCACCCCTCCACTTT.

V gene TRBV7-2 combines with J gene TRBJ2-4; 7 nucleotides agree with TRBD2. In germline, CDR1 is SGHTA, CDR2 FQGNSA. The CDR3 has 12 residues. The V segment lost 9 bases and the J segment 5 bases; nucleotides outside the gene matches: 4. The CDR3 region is CARKRGQNIQYF. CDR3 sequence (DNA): TGTGCCAGGAAGCGGGGCCAAAACATTCAGTACTTC.

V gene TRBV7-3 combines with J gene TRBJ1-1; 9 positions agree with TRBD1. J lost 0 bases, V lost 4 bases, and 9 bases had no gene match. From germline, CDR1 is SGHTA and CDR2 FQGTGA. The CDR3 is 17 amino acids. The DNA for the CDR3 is TGTGCCAGCAGCTGGTTACAGGGGGCGGGGATGAACACTGAAGCTTTCTTT. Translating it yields CASSWLQGAGMNTEAFF.

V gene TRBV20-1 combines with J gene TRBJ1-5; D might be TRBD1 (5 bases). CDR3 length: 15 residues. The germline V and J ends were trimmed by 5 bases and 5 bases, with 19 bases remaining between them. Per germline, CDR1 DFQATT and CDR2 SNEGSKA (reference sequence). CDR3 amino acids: CSALRRLTVDQPQHF. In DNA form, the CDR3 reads TGCAGTGCTCTTCGTCGCCTGACAGTGGATCAGCCCCAGCATTTT.

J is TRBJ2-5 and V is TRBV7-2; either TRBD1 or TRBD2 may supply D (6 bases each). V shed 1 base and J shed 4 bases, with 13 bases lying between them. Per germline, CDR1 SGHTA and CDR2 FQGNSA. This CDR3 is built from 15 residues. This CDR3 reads CASSLEGGSRETQYF. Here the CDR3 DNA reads TGTGCCAGCAGCTTAGAGGGGGGTAGTCGAGAGACCCAGTACTTC.

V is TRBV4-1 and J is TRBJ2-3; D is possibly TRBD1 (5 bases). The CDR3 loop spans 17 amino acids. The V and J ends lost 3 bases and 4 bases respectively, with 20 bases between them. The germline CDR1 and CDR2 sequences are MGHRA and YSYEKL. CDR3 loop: CASSQGYGQGPSDTQYF. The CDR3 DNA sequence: TGCGCCAGCAGCCAGGGATATGGTCAGGGTCCATCAGATACGCAGTATTTT.